The rows below give T cell receptor beta chains drawn from one sample of a study of blood T cell repertoires in COVID-19. The table came from immunoSEQ multiplex PCR; TCRdb's copy has only in-frame clones and leaves some out. This sample yields fewer than 55,000 clones, of which about 88% are seen a single time; 2.5% to 3% belongs to the top ten. Sequencing was done on a sample of peripheral blood. The origin of the receptors is a man aged 50 or older with acute or convalescent COVID-19. CDR3s include the opening cysteine and the closing phenylalanine or tryptophan. The order of the fields is CDR3 protein, CDR3 DNA, D gene, V gene, clone size, J gene. D genes are given only for firm matches. A row's size may be missing; if present it is once, few, many or a size class.

CASSWGPLGGGQQETQYF	TGCGCCAGCAGCTGGGGCCCGCTTGGGGGGGGGCAGCAAGAGACCCAGTACTTC	-	TRBV5-1	-	TRBJ2-5
CASSSSGRGGKNNSPLHF	TGTGCCAGCAGCTCCTCGGGGAGAGGCGGAAAAAATAATTCACCCCTCCACTTT	-	TRBV7-8	-	TRBJ1-6
CASSLPPGLGFTDTQYF	TGTGCCAGCAGTTTACCTCCGGGACTGGGCTTCACAGATACGCAGTATTTT	-	TRBV28	-	TRBJ2-3
CASSQFGTLHGELFF	TGTGCCAGCAGCCAATTCGGGACATTGCACGGGGAGCTGTTTTTT	-	TRBV3-1/TRBV3-2	once	TRBJ2-2
CASSLWQFSPLHF	TGTGCCAGCAGTTTATGGCAGTTTTCACCCCTCCACTTT	-	TRBV27	-	TRBJ1-6
CASSLLPWAATDLFF	TGTGCCAGCAGCTTATTACCCTGGGCCGCCACCGATCTGTTTTTT	-	TRBV11-2	-	TRBJ1-4
CASSGSSYEQYF	TGTGCCAGCAGTGGGAGTTCCTACGAGCAGTACTTC	-	TRBV2	-	TRBJ2-7
CAGSSGQANYGYTF	TGTGCCGGCAGCAGCGGACAGGCTAACTATGGCTACACCTTC	TRBD1	TRBV5-5	-	TRBJ1-2
CASSPHGGQPTYEQYF	TGTGCCAGTAGTCCACACGGGGGACAGCCAACCTACGAGCAGTACTTC	-	TRBV19	few	TRBJ2-7
CASSRQGAGGELFF	TGTGCCAGCAGCAGACAGGGGGCCGGCGGGGAGCTGTTTTTT	TRBD1	TRBV9	-	TRBJ2-2
CASSEAGVYNEQFF	TGTGCCAGCAGTGAGGCAGGGGTCTACAATGAGCAGTTCTTC	-	TRBV6-4	once	TRBJ2-1
CASSEVDRTYEQYF	TGTGCCAGCAGTGAAGTGGACAGGACCTACGAGCAGTACTTC	TRBD1	TRBV6-1	few	TRBJ2-7
CASSFWGSGYEQYF	TGTGCCAGCAGCTTTTGGGGGAGCGGGTACGAGCAGTACTTC	-	TRBV13	-	TRBJ2-7
CASSLGQGETGELFF	TGTGCCAGCAGCTTGGGACAGGGGGAAACCGGGGAGCTGTTTTTT	TRBD1	TRBV7-6	-	TRBJ2-2
CASTRVGQPQHF	TGTGCCAGCACCAGGGTCGGTCAGCCCCAGCATTTT	-	TRBV6-6	-	TRBJ1-5
CASSLVTGTENYGYTF	TGCGCCAGCAGCCTAGTAACCGGGACAGAGAACTATGGCTACACCTTC	TRBD1	TRBV5-1	-	TRBJ1-2
CASQNGGQANEKLFF	TGTGCCAGCCAAAATGGCGGACAGGCGAATGAAAAACTGTTTTTT	TRBD1	TRBV28	-	TRBJ1-4
CASSIEPGIGETQYF	TGTGCCAGTAGTATAGAACCGGGGATCGGGGAGACCCAGTACTTC	-	TRBV19	once	TRBJ2-5
CASRMTGGANQPQHF	TGTGCCAGTAGGATGACAGGGGGCGCGAATCAGCCCCAGCATTTT	TRBD1	TRBV19	-	TRBJ1-5
CASSIRPGQGSGANVLTF	TGTGCCAGTAGTATCAGACCGGGACAGGGCTCTGGGGCCAACGTCCTGACTTTC	TRBD1	TRBV19	-	TRBJ2-6
CGVGNRGGVGGQETQYF	TGTGGAGTGGGGAACCGAGGGGGGGTCGGAGGGCAAGAGACCCAGTACTTC	-	TRBV7-7	-	TRBJ2-5
CASRTRDSKAFF	TGCGCCAGCAGGACCAGGGACTCAAAAGCTTTCTTT	-	TRBV10-2	once	TRBJ1-1
CAWSSRIEGQPQHF	TGTGCCTGGAGTTCTCGGATTGAGGGTCAGCCCCAGCATTTT	-	TRBV30	-	TRBJ1-5
CASSQVRAGVNTGELFF	TGCGCCAGCAGCCAAGTTAGGGCAGGGGTGAACACCGGGGAGCTGTTTTTT	-	TRBV4-1	-	TRBJ2-2
CASSFLAGGPNEQFF	TGTGCCAGCAGCTTTCTAGCGGGGGGGCCGAATGAGCAGTTCTTC	TRBD2	TRBV13	-	TRBJ2-1
CAWSDRQGSGTDTQYF	TGTGCCTGGAGTGACCGGCAGGGCTCTGGCACAGATACGCAGTATTTT	-	TRBV30	-	TRBJ2-3
CASSPLYDSGELFF	TGCGCCAGCAGCCCCCTCTATGACTCCGGGGAGCTGTTTTTT	-	TRBV5-1	-	TRBJ2-2
CASSARQGQSLSGANVLTF	TGTGCCAGCAGTGCCAGACAGGGGCAGTCCCTCTCTGGGGCCAACGTCCTGACTTTC	TRBD1	TRBV9	-	TRBJ2-6
CASSRDSVGFAEAFF	TGTGCCAGCAGCAGGGACAGCGTAGGGTTCGCTGAAGCTTTCTTT	TRBD1	TRBV9	-	TRBJ1-1